This T cell receptor (beta chain) originates from a study of human T cells and chemical hapten exposure. In the study overall: The study lasted about 24 weeks, and patients were dosed weekly with diphenylcyclopropenone on the scalp throughout.

Each CDR3 protein gets one entry after TCRdb re-called the RACE reads with MiXCR. The sample carries around 120,000 distinct CDR3 sequences, less than 15% recorded once. Time point: pre-sensitization, week 0. Treatment given: therapeutic diphenylcyclopropenone sensitization with weekly scalp DPC. This clonotype showed up just once. Its antigen is not known. The study, taken as a whole, reports: It should be noted that donors had alopecia, so their immune response may differ from healthy people's.

The V gene lost 2 bases and the J gene lost 3 bases, with 10 bases spanning the gap. Germline CDR1 is SGHDN and CDR2 is FVKESK. This CDR3 has 14 amino acids. This TCR was sampled from a woman younger than 35 with alopecia areata. Some clones in this sample may be carry-over from other donors' samples. Material: whole blood, obtained in connection with sensitization to the hapten diphenylcyclopropenone (DPC). The V gene is TRBV14, the J gene TRBJ1-2; D is ambiguous. The CDR3 DNA follows: TGTGCCAGCAGCCAATCCACGGAATACTATGGCTACACCTTC. It codes for CASSQSTEYYGYTF.